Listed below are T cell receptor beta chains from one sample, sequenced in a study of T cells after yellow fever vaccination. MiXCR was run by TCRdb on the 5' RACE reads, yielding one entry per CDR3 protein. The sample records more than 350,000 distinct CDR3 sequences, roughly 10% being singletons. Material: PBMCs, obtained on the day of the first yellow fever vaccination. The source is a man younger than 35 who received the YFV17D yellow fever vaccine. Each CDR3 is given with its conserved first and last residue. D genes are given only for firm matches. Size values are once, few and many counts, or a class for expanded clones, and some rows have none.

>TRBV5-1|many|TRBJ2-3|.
TGCGCCAGCAGCTCAGGCCCCGTGGAATTTGGAGATACGCAGTATTTT
CASSSGPVEFGDTQYF
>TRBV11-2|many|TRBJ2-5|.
TGTGCCAGCAGCCGACGAGGTGGCAGGGGAGGGTTGGAGACCCAGTACTTC
CASSRRGGRGGLETQYF
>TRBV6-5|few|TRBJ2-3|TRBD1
TGTGCCAGCAATCAAAGACAGGGGACAGATACGCAGTATTTT
CASNQRQGTDTQYF
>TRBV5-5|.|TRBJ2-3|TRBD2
TGTGCCAGCAGCTGGGGACTAGCGGACTCCACAGATACGCAGTATTTT
CASSWGLADSTDTQYF
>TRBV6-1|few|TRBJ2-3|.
TGTGCCAGCAGAACAGCACCTCTCATGACACGCACAGATACGCAGTATTTT
CASRTAPLMTRTDTQYF
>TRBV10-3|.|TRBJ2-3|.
TGTGCCATCAGTCCCACTGGACCCAGCACAGATACGCAGTATTTT
CAISPTGPSTDTQYF
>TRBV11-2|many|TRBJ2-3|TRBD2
TGTGCCAGTAGACTAGCGGGGGGTACAGATACGCAGTATTTT
CASRLAGGTDTQYF
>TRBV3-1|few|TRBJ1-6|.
TGTGCCAGCAGCCCCGGCAGGCCACCCCTCCACTTT
CASSPGRPPLHF
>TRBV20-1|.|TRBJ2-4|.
TGCAGTGCTAGCGGTCCAGCCAAAAACATTCAGTACTTC
CSASGPAKNIQYF
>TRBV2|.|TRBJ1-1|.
TGTGCCAGCAGGAACGATATGAACACTGAAGCTTTCTTT
CASRNDMNTEAFF
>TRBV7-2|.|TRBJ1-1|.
TGTGCCAGCAGCATAAACAGGAGAAACACTGAAGCTTTCTTT
CASSINRRNTEAFF
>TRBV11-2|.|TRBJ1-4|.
TGTGCCAGCAGCAACCCGGGGGGGGTTGCGGCTAATGAAAAACTGTTTTTT
CASSNPGGVAANEKLFF
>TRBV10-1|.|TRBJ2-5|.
TGCGCCAGCAGTGACCAGGGTCCGGAGACCCAGTACTTC
CASSDQGPETQYF
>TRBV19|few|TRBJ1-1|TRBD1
TGTGCCAGTAGTACTCGACAGGGTGGGACTGAAGCTTTCTTT
CASSTRQGGTEAFF
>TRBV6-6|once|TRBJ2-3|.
TGTGCCAGCAGTTATATAGATACGCAGTATTTT
CASSYIDTQYF
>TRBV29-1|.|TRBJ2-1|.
TGCAGCGTCTCCGAATCTTACAATGAGCAGTTCTTC
CSVSESYNEQFF
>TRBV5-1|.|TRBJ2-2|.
TGCGCCAGCAGCTCGACAGACTTCGGGGAGCTGTTTTTT
CASSSTDFGELFF
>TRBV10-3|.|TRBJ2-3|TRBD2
TGTGCCATCAGGGGTACTAGCGGGGGCTCAGATACGCAGTATTTT
CAIRGTSGGSDTQYF
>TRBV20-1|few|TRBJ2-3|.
TGCAGTTCCGCCCGGGAAGGAAAGCAGTATTTT
CSSAREGKQYF
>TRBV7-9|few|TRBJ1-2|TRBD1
TGTGCCAGCAGCTTTCGGACAGGGGGAGCTAACTATGGCTACACCTTC
CASSFRTGGANYGYTF
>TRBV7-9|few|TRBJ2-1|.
TGTGCCAGCAGCCAAAGTCCGAGATCCTACAATGAGCAGTTCTTC
CASSQSPRSYNEQFF
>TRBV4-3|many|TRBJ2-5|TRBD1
TGCGCCAGCAGCCAAGACGTAGGGGGCCGGGAGACCCAGTACTTC
CASSQDVGGRETQYF
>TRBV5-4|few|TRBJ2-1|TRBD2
TGTGCCAGCAGTGGCCTAGCGGGGGGGCAGTCCTACAATGAGCAGTTCTTC
CASSGLAGGQSYNEQFF
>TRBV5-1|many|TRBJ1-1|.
TGCGCCAGCAGCTTGGACAGCTTGAACACTGAAGCTTTCTTT
CASSLDSLNTEAFF
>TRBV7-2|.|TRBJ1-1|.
TGTGCCAGCAGCTTAGAACCCAGGGGCGGCACTGAAGCTTTCTTT
CASSLEPRGGTEAFF
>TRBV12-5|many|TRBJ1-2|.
TGTGCTAGTGGTTTGTTTGCAGGGGATAACTATGGCTACACCTTC
CASGLFAGDNYGYTF
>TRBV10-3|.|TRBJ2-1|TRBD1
TGTGCCATCAGGGGACAGGCCCCCAATGAGCAGTTCTTC
CAIRGQAPNEQFF
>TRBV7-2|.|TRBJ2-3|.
TGTGCCAGCAGCTCAGCAAAGGCGGATACGCAGTATTTT
CASSSAKADTQYF
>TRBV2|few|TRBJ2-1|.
TGTGCCAGCGCGGTCTACAATGAGCAGTTCTTC
CASAVYNEQFF
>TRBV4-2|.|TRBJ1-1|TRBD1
TGTGCCAGCAGCCAGGGGGACAGGGGAGCTGAAGCTTTCTTT
CASSQGDRGAEAFF
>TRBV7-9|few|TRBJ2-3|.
TGTGCCAGCAGCCCGAGCCGGCAATCGGATACGCAGTATTTT
CASSPSRQSDTQYF